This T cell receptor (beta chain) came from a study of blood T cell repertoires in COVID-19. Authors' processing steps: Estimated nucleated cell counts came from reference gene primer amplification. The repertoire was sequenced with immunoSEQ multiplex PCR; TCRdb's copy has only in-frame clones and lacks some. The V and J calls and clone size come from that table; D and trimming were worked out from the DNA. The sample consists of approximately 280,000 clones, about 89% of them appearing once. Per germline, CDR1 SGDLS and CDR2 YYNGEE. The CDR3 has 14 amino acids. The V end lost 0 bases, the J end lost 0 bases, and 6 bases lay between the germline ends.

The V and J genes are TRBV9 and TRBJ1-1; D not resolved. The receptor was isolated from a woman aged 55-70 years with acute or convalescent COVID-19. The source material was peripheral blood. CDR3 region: CASSVGALNTEAFF. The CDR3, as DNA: TGTGCCAGCAGCGTAGGAGCCCTGAACACTGAAGCTTTCTTT.